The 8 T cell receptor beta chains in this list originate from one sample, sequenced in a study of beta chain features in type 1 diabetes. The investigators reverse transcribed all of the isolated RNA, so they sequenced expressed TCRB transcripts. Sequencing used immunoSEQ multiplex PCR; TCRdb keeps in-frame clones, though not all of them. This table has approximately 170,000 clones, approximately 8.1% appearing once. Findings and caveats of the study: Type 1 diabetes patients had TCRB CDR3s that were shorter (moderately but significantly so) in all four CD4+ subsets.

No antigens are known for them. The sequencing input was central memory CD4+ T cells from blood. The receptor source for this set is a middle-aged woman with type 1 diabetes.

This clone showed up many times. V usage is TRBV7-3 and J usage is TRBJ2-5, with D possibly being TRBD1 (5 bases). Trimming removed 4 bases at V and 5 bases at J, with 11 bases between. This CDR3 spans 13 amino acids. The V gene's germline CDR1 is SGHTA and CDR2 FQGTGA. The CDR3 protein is CASSSTASETQYF. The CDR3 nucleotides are TGTGCCAGCAGCTCGACAGCCTCGGAGACCCAGTACTTC. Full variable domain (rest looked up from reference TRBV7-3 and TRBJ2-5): GAGVSQTPSNKVTEKGKYVELRCDPISGHTALYWYRQSLGQGPEFLIYFQGTGAADDSGLPNDRFFAVRPEGSVSTLKIQRTERGDSAVYLCASSSTASETQYFGPGTRLLVL.

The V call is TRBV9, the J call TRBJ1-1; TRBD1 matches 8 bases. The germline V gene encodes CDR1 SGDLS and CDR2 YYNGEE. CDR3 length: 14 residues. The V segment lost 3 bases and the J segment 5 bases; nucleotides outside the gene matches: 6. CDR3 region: CASSDDRGGTEAFF. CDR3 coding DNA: TGTGCCAGCAGCGATGACAGGGGAGGAACTGAAGCTTTCTTT. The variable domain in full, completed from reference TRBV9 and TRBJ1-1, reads DSGVTQTPKHLITATGQRVTLRCSPRSGDLSVYWYQQSLDQGLQFLIQYYNGEERAKGNILERFSAQQFPDLHSELNLSSLELGDSALYFCASSDDRGGTEAFFGQGTRLTVV.

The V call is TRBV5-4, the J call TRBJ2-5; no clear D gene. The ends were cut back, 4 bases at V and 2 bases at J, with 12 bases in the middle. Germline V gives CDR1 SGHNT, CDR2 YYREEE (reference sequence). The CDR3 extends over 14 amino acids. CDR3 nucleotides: TGTGCCAGCAGCCAACCGACACCGCAAGAGACCCAGTACTTC. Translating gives CASSQPTPQETQYF.

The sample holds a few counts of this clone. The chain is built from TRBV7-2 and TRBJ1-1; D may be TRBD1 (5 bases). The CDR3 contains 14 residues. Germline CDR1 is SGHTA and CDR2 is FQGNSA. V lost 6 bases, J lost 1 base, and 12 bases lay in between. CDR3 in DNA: TGTGCCAGCAGTCTTAGCCAGGGGAACACTGAAGCTTTCTTT. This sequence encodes CASSLSQGNTEAFF. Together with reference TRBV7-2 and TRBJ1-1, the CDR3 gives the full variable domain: GAGVSQSPSNKVTEKGKDVELRCDPISGHTALYWYRQSLGQGLEFLIYFQGNSAPDKSGLPSDRFSAERTGGSVSTLTIQRTQQEDSAVYLCASSLSQGNTEAFFGQGTRLTVV.

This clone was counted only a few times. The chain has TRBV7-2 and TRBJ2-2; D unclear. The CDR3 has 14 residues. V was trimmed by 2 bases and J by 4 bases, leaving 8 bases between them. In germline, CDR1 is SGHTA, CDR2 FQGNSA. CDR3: CASSLFSVTGELFF. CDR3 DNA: TGTGCCAGCAGCTTATTTTCAGTCACCGGGGAGCTGTTTTTT.

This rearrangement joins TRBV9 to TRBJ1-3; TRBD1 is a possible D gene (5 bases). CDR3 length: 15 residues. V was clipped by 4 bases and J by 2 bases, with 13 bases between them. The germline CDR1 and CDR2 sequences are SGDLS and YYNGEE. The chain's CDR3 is CASSPEVGAGNTIYF. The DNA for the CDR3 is TGTGCCAGCAGCCCCGAGGTAGGGGCTGGAAACACCATATATTTT.

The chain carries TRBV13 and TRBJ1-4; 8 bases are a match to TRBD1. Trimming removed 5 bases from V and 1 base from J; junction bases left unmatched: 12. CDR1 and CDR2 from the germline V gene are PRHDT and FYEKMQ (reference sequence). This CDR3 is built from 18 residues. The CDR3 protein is CASSPRQGIRGTNEKLFF. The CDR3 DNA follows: TGTGCCAGCAGCCCGAGACAGGGGATTCGGGGAACTAATGAAAAACTGTTTTTT.

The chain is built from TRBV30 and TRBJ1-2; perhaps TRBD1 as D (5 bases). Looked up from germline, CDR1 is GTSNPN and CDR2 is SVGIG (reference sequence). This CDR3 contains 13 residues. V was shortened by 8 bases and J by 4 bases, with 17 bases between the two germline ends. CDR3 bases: TGTGCCGGCCGCGACAGATTTTTCTATGGCTACACCTTC. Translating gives CAGRDRFFYGYTF. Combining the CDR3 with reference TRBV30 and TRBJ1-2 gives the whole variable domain SQTIHQWPATLVQPVGSPLSLECTVEGTSNPNLYWYRQAAGRGLQLLFYSVGIGQISSEVPQNLSASRPQDRQFILSSKKLLLSDSGFYLCAGRDRFFYGYTFGSGTRLTVV.